The rows below give T cell receptor beta chains drawn from one sample of a study of CD8 T cells in ankylosing spondylitis. TCRdb passed the 5' RACE reads through MiXCR, listing each CDR3 protein once. This table has 350,000 to 550,000 distinct CDR3 sequences, more than 25% appearing once. Sequenced sample: blood, either unsorted or a sorted T cell fraction (not recorded which). Receptor source: a male donor with ankylosing spondylitis. The CDR3 runs from the conserved cysteine through the conserved F or W. A D gene is named only where the DNA matches it firmly. Part of the rows lack a size; the others show once, few, many or a class for expanded clones.

size	V	D	J	DNA	CDR3
.	TRBV7-2	.	TRBJ2-1	TGTGCCAGCACCCCGGGTAGCATAACCTACAATGAGCAGTTCTTC	CASTPGSITYNEQFF
few	TRBV5-1	.	TRBJ2-3	TGCGCCAGCACCCAGACCACAGATACGCAGTATTTT	CASTQTTDTQYF
.	TRBV10-3	TRBD1	TRBJ1-1	TGTGCCATCAGTGAGTATGGAGGGGGCGTCAACACTGAAGCTTTCTTT	CAISEYGGGVNTEAFF
.	TRBV3-1	.	TRBJ2-1	TGTGCCAGCGGACCAGGGGCAGGGGGGAACAATGAGCAGTTCTTC	CASGPGAGGNNEQFF
few	TRBV20-1	.	TRBJ1-3	TGCAGTGCTAGAGTCCGTCGGGGGTACGGAAACACCATATATTTT	CSARVRRGYGNTIYF
few	TRBV20-1	TRBD1	TRBJ1-5	TGCAGTGGACAGGGAAGGGGCAATCAGCCCCAGCATTTT	CSGQGRGNQPQHF
.	TRBV5-1	TRBD2	TRBJ2-2	TGCGCCAGCAGTAGGGTCGGGACTACCGAGCTCAGCACCGGGGAGCTGTTTTTT	CASSRVGTTELSTGELFF
.	TRBV27	.	TRBJ1-5	TGTGCCAGCAGTTTATCGGATTTCAATCAGCCCCAGCATTTT	CASSLSDFNQPQHF
few	TRBV6-5	.	TRBJ2-1	TGTGCCAGCAGTTACGGCACAGCCTACAATGAGCAGTTCTTC	CASSYGTAYNEQFF
.	TRBV11-2	TRBD1	TRBJ1-2	TGTGCCAGCAGCTTGGACAGGGCCCCTGGCTACACCTTC	CASSLDRAPGYTF
.	TRBV20-1	.	TRBJ1-2	TGCAGTGCTAGAGTTTTCGATCAGGACTATGGCTACACCTTC	CSARVFDQDYGYTF
many	TRBV5-1	.	TRBJ1-1	TGCGCCAGCAGCTTGGCCGAACAGCTGATCACTGAAGCTTTCTTT	CASSLAEQLITEAFF
.	TRBV24-1	.	TRBJ2-3	TGTGCCACCAGGGACACCTACACAGATACGCAGTATTTT	CATRDTYTDTQYF
few	TRBV5-1	.	TRBJ1-1	TGCGCCAGCAGCCAAAACAGGGTGGAAACTGAAGCTTTCTTT	CASSQNRVETEAFF
.	TRBV11-2	TRBD2	TRBJ2-1	TGTGCCAGCAGTGATAGCGGGAGGCGGAATGAGCAGTTCTTC	CASSDSGRRNEQFF